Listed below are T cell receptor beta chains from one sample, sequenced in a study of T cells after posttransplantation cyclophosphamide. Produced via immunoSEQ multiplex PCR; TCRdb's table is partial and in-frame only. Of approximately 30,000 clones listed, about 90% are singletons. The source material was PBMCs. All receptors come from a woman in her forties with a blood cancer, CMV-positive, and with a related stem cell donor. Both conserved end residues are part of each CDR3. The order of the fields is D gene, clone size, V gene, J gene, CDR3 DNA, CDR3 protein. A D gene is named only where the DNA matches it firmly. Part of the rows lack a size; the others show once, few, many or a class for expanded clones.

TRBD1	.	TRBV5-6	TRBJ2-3	TGTGCCAGCAGCTTGGTAGGGGACAGGGTGACAGATACGCAGTATTTT	CASSLVGDRVTDTQYF
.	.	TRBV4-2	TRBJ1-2	TGTGCCAGCAGCCAATTCGAGACGGACTATTATGGCTACACCTTC	CASSQFETDYYGYTF
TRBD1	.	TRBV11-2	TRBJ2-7	TGTGCCAGCAGCTTAGTTAGGGACAGGCGGCTGAGGGAGCAGTACTTC	CASSLVRDRRLREQYF
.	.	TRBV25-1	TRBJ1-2	TGTGCCAGCAGAGGACAGATTAACTATGGCTACACCTTC	CASRGQINYGYTF
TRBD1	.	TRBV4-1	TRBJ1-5	TGCGCCAGCAGCCAGACAGGGGAGTGGAGTCAGCCCCAGCATTTT	CASSQTGEWSQPQHF
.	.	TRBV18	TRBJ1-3	TGTGCCAGCTCACCACTCGGGGTTGTCGACTCTGGAAACACCATATATTTT	CASSPLGVVDSGNTIYF
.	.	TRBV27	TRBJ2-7	TGTGCCAGCAGTACCCCCGGTCGTTACGGCGAGCAGTACTTC	CASSTPGRYGEQYF
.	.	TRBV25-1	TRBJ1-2	TGTGCCAGCAGTGAATCTGGGCGCAGCTACACCTTC	CASSESGRSYTF
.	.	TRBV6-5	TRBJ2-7	TGTGCCAGCAGGGCAGGGGGGACCTCTACGGACGAGCAGTACTTC	CASRAGGTSTDEQYF
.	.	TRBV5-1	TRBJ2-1	TGCGCCAGCAGCTTTCGGGGGTCCTCCTACAATGAGCAGTTCTTC	CASSFRGSSYNEQFF
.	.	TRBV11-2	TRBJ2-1	TGTGCCAGCAGCCTAGGGGGAGGAGTGGTTGAGCAGTTCTTC	CASSLGGGVVEQFF
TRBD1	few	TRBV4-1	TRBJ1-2	TGCGCCAGCAGCCAATTGGGGGACAGGGACCCTGGCTACACCTTC	CASSQLGDRDPGYTF
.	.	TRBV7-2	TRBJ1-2	TGTGCCAGCAGCCTAGCCGGGACTCCGTATGGCTACACCTTC	CASSLAGTPYGYTF
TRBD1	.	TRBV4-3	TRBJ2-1	TGCGCCAGCAGCCAGGGTACCGGGACAGGGGGGAATGAGCAGTTCTTC	CASSQGTGTGGNEQFF
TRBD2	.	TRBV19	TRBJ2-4	TGTGCCAGTAGCCCCGGTACTAGCGTAGCCAAAAACATTCAGTACTTC	CASSPGTSVAKNIQYF
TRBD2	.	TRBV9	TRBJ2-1	TGTGCCAGCAGCGTAGCTAGGGAGGGTGGCTACAATGAGCAGTTCTTC	CASSVAREGGYNEQFF
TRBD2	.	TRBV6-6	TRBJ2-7	TGTGCCAGCAGTTACGCTAGCGGGGCGTACGAGCAGTACTTC	CASSYASGAYEQYF
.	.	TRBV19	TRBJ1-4	TGTGCCAGTAGTATAAGGGAGGGTTTGAAACTGTTTTTT	CASSIREGLKLFF
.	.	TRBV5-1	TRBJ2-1	TGCGCCAGCAGCTTGGACAGGGTAGGTGAGCAGTTCTTC	CASSLDRVGEQFF
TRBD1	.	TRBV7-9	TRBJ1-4	TGTGCCAGCAGCCGAAAGGGGGCGGCGGAAAAACTGTTTTTT	CASSRKGAAEKLFF
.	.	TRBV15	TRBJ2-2	TGTGCCACCAGCAGGCCCCCACAGGGAAAGGACACCGGGGAGCTGTTTTTT	CATSRPPQGKDTGELFF
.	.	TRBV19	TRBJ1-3	TGTGCCAGTAGTCCCCCGGTCTCTGGAAACACCATATATTTT	CASSPPVSGNTIYF
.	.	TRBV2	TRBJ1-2	TGTGCCACCTCAGAAGCGCGAGTGAACTATGGCTACACCTTC	CATSEARVNYGYTF
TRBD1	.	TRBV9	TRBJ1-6	TGTGCCAGCAGCGTTTCGGGACAGGGGAATTCACCCCTCCACTTT	CASSVSGQGNSPLHF
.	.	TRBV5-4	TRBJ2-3	TGTGCCAGCAGCTCACTAGGACTAAGCACAGATACGCAGTATTTT	CASSSLGLSTDTQYF
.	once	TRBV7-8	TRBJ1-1	TGTGCCAGCAGGGGGAGTATGAACACTGAAGCTTTCTTT	CASRGSMNTEAFF
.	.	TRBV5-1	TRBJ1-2	TGCGCCAGCAGCTTGGTCGGAGGGACGGATGGCTACACCTTC	CASSLVGGTDGYTF